The 21 T cell receptor beta chains reported below all come from one sample, sequenced in a study of T cells in Graves' hyperthyroidism and ophthalmopathy. Amplification yielded TCR beta CDR3 regions, with RNA transcripts as the source. Carried out on the TCR CDR3, a first-round RT-PCR used the HTBI primer set. MiXCR, run by TCRdb on the multiplex PCR reads, gives a single entry per CDR3 protein. The repertoire holds hundreds of thousands of distinct CDR3 sequences, with around 13% as singletons. The sequencing sample was made of blood. The receptors stem from a woman under 40 with Graves' hyperthyroidism.

Only a few counts were recorded for this clonotype. The chain combines TRBV18 with TRBJ2-4, with D perhaps matching TRBD2 (5 bases). Germline values: CDR1 KGHSH, CDR2 LQKENI. This CDR3 spans 15 amino acids. V was pared by 0 bases and J by 9 bases, with 15 bases between. CDR3 sequence: CASSPPSSPAGIQYF. The DNA for the CDR3 is TGTGCCAGCTCACCACCGAGTTCTCCTGCGGGCATTCAGTACTTC.

This clonotype was seen many times. J is TRBJ1-6 and V is TRBV28; perhaps TRBD1 as D (5 bases). Germline V lookup: CDR1 MDHEN, CDR2 SYDVKM. CDR3 length: 13 residues. Trimming stripped 8 bases from V and 10 bases from J, with 15 bases between. The CDR3 loop is CASHIGGGSPLHF. The CDR3 bases are TGTGCCAGCCATATCGGCGGGGGATCACCCCTCCACTTT.

This clonotype was counted many times. V usage is TRBV15 and J usage is TRBJ1-3, with D hard to call. The germline V gene has CDR1 LNHNV and CDR2 YYDKDF (reference sequence). The CDR3 sequence is 14 residues long. V was pared by 4 bases and J by 0 bases, with 7 bases between. The CDR3 loop reads CATSTVFSGNTIYF. CDR3 bases: TGTGCCACCAGCACCGTCTTCTCTGGAAACACCATATATTTT.

The table lists this clonotype with many counts. The V gene is TRBV6-1, the J gene TRBJ1-1, with D maybe TRBD1 (5 bases). CDR1 is MNHNS and CDR2 is SASEGT in the germline V gene. With 10 bases removed from V and 0 bases from J, the gap between germline ends came to 12 bases. The CDR3 sequence is 13 residues long. The CDR3 here is CATSTVMNTEAFF. The CDR3 DNA sequence: TGTGCCACTTCGACAGTAATGAACACTGAAGCTTTCTTT.

This clonotype was picked up many times. The chain links TRBV6-1 to TRBJ2-7; 9 bases agree with TRBD1. This CDR3 has 14 amino acids. The trim removed 5 bases at V and 3 bases at J, leaving 5 bases unmatched. CDR1 is MNHNS, CDR2 SASEGT, per germline. The CDR3 sequence is CASSRSGQGYEQYF. CDR3 DNA: TGTGCCAGCAGTCGATCGGGACAGGGCTACGAGCAGTACTTC.

This clonotype has at least ten counts. V gene TRBV19 combines with J gene TRBJ1-1; tentative D call: TRBD1 (6 bases). The CDR3 covers 12 residues. CDR1 LNHDA and CDR2 SQIVND come from the germline V gene (reference sequence). V was shortened by 10 bases and J by 10 bases, with 19 bases between the two germline ends. Here the CDR3 reads CATHTEGGRAFF. The CDR3 nucleotides are TGTGCCACACACACCGAGGGGGGACGAGCTTTCTTT.

This clonotype was counted ten times or more. CDR3: CSVGGSEGGNTIYF. CDR3 DNA: TGCAGCGTTGGTGGCAGCGAAGGAGGAAACACCATATATTTT. The chain joins TRBV29-1 to TRBJ1-3; no clear D gene. Looked up from germline, CDR1 is SQVTM and CDR2 is ANQGSEA. The V end lost 4 bases, the J end lost 4 bases, and 14 bases lay between the germline ends. CDR3 length: 14 residues. Together with reference TRBV29-1 and TRBJ1-3, the CDR3 gives the full variable domain: SAVISQKPSRDICQRGTSLTIQCQVDSQVTMMFWYRQQPGQSLTLIATANQGSEATYESGFVIDKFPISRPNLTFSTLTVSNMSPEDSSIYLCSVGGSEGGNTIYFGEGSWLTVV.

The chain couples TRBV30 to TRBJ2-4, with TRBD2 identical over 9 bases. The V gene's germline CDR1 is GTSNPN and CDR2 SVGIG (reference sequence). The CDR3 totals 16 residues. The V and J ends lost 3 bases and 4 bases, in that order; junction bases with no gene match: 10. CDR3 coding DNA: TGTGCCTGGAGAATGGTGGCTCTAGCGGGAAAAAACATTCAGTACTTC. As protein: CAWRMVALAGKNIQYF.

This clonotype occurred many times. This chain uses TRBV13 with TRBJ1-4, with 9 bases matching TRBD1. Germline V lookup: CDR1 PRHDT, CDR2 FYEKMQ (reference sequence). V lost 5 bases, J lost 5 bases, and 6 bases stayed unmatched. The CDR3 loop spans 15 amino acids. The CDR3 spells CASSRRDRANEKLFF. In nucleotides, the CDR3 is TGTGCCAGCAGCCGTCGGGACAGGGCAAATGAAAAACTGTTTTTT.

This clonotype was recorded at least ten times. The chain joins TRBV2 to TRBJ2-7, with D possibly TRBD2 on 6 matching bases. The CDR3 extends over 13 amino acids. CDR1 and CDR2 from the germline V gene are SNHLY and FYNNEI. The V end lost 7 bases, the J end lost 4 bases, and 14 bases lay between the germline ends. The CDR3: CASTLGAGYEQYF. CDR3 DNA sequence: TGTGCCAGCACGCTAGGGGCGGGGTACGAGCAGTACTTC.

This clonotype was counted many times. The CDR3 loop reads CSARDPRRDFYEQYF. The CDR3 region has the DNA TGCAGTGCTAGAGACCCTAGACGGGACTTCTACGAGCAGTACTTC. This rearrangement joins TRBV20-1 to TRBJ2-7; tentative D call: TRBD2 (6 bases). The CDR3 runs 15 residues. The germline V and J ends were trimmed by 0 bases and 3 bases, with 15 bases remaining between them. Looked up from germline, CDR1 is DFQATT and CDR2 is SNEGSKA (reference sequence).

This clonotype has a handful of counts. The gene calls are TRBV7-6 and TRBJ2-4; 7 bases agree with TRBD2. In germline, CDR1 is SGHVS, CDR2 FNYEAQ. This CDR3 spans 18 amino acids. The V gene end was trimmed by 5 bases and the J gene end by 0 bases; junction bases not matched to a gene: 13. The chain's CDR3 is CASSPGLGRGLAKNIQYF. The CDR3 nucleotides read TGTGCCAGCAGCCCTGGACTAGGGAGAGGTCTAGCCAAAAACATTCAGTACTTC.

The chain combines TRBV7-9 with TRBJ2-1, with TRBD1 identical over 11 bases. CDR1 and CDR2 from the germline V gene are SEHNR and FQNEAQ (reference sequence). This CDR3 is built from 15 residues. Germline trimming cut 8 bases from V and 8 bases from J; bases unmatched to any gene: 11. The CDR3 protein is CASGLPGQGVDEQFF. The CDR3 nucleotides read TGTGCCAGCGGACTTCCGGGACAGGGGGTAGATGAGCAGTTCTTC.

This clonotype was seen a handful of times. The rearrangement links TRBV11-2 to TRBJ2-5; D may be TRBD1 or TRBD2 (6 bases each). V gave up 3 bases and J gave up 13 bases, with 24 bases separating them. The CDR3 sequence is 15 residues long. Germline V lookup: CDR1 SGHAT, CDR2 FQNNGV. CDR3 residues: CASSFGMKSAGHPYF. CDR3 coding DNA: TGTGCCAGCAGCTTCGGAATGAAAAGTGCGGGACACCCGTACTTC.

Ten or more counts support this clonotype. The V gene is TRBV28, the J gene TRBJ2-7; tentatively, D is TRBD1 (5 bases). The CDR3 is 15 amino acids. The V gene lost 2 bases and the J gene lost 1 base, with 12 bases spanning the gap. In germline, CDR1 is MDHEN, CDR2 SYDVKM. CDR3 sequence reads: CASSLGPGWSYEQYF. CDR3 in DNA: TGTGCCAGCAGTTTAGGGCCAGGGTGGTCCTACGAGCAGTACTTC. The full variable domain, with the rest looked up from reference TRBV28 and TRBJ2-7, is DVKVTQSSRYLVKRTGEKVFLECVQDMDHENMFWYRQDPGLGLRLIYFSYDVKMKEKGDIPEGYSVSREKKERFSLILESASTNQTSMYLCASSLGPGWSYEQYFGPGTRLTVT.

The gene calls are TRBV6-1 and TRBJ2-1; the D gene is possibly TRBD2 (6 bases). In germline, CDR1 is MNHNS, CDR2 SASEGT. CDR3 length equals 18 residues. The V gene lost 7 bases and the J gene lost 2 bases, with 24 bases spanning the gap. CDR3 in DNA: TGTGCCAGCACCGAGGGTGGGTATGGGGGGATTACCTACAATGAGCAGTTCTTC. Translated: CASTEGGYGGITYNEQFF.

V and J are TRBV27 and TRBJ2-1; 9 bases line up with TRBD2. The CDR3 totals 16 residues. After removal of 5 bases from V and 0 bases from J, the junction contained 5 bases not matched to a gene. Germline V lookup: CDR1 MNHEY, CDR2 SMNVEV (reference sequence). In DNA, the CDR3 is TGTGCCAGCAGTCCCTTTAGCGGGAGCTCCTACAATGAGCAGTTCTTC. It encodes CASSPFSGSSYNEQFF.

This clonotype occurred many times. This chain connects TRBV20-1 to TRBJ1-1, with D maybe TRBD1 (5 bases). The V end lost 6 bases, the J end lost 0 bases, and 11 bases lay between the germline ends. The CDR3 covers 13 residues. Germline V CDR1 and CDR2: DFQATT, SNEGSKA (reference sequence). Written as DNA, the CDR3 is TGCAGTGCCCAGGGTGGCATGAACACTGAAGCTTTCTTT. Encoded protein: CSAQGGMNTEAFF.

This clonotype was seen many times. The CDR3 loop is CASSYGAGEAETQYF. The CDR3 region has the DNA TGTGCCAGCAGTTACGGAGCGGGGGAAGCAGAGACCCAGTACTTC. The V gene is TRBV6-5, the J gene TRBJ2-5; 8 nucleotides align to TRBD2. This CDR3 spans 15 amino acids. Germline lookup yields CDR1 MNHEY and CDR2 SVGAGI. Trimming removed 2 bases from V and 4 bases from J; junction bases left unmatched: 6.

Many counts were recorded for this clonotype. The V and J genes are TRBV20-1 and TRBJ2-5; the D gene is possibly TRBD2 (5 bases). The CDR3 loop spans 13 amino acids. Per the germline V gene, CDR1 is DFQATT and CDR2 is SNEGSKA (reference sequence). Trimming shortened V by 0 bases and J by 7 bases, and 12 bases separated the two germline ends. In nucleotides, the CDR3 is TGCAGTGCTAGAGAAGGACCGCGGGTGACCCAGTACTTC. This codes for CSAREGPRVTQYF.

The sample holds many counts of this clonotype. The CDR3 DNA reads as TGTGCCAGCAGCTTGGCCAGGGGGCTATTCTACGAGCAGTACTTC. It yields the protein CASSLARGLFYEQYF. V and J are TRBV7-9 and TRBJ2-7; 8 nucleotides match TRBD1. The CDR3 is made up of 15 amino acids. V gave up 3 bases and J gave up 3 bases; unmatched junction bases: 7. Germline V gene data show CDR1 as SEHNR and CDR2 as FQNEAQ (reference sequence). The whole variable domain, filled in from reference TRBV7-9 and TRBJ2-7, reads DTGVSQNPRHKITKRGQNVTFRCDPISEHNRLYWYRQTLGQGPEFLTYFQNEAQLEKSRLLSDRFSAERPKGSFSTLEIQRTEQGDSAMYLCASSLARGLFYEQYFGPGTRLTVT.